The 28 T cell receptor beta chains below were found in one sample sequenced in a study of blood T cell repertoires in COVID-19. Measured with immunoSEQ multiplex PCR; TCRdb has only the in-frame clones, and not every one. The data contain fewer than 200,000 clones, roughly 90% of them seen just once; the ten biggest clones take up approximately 0.48%. The sample taken for sequencing was peripheral blood. These TCRs come from a man aged 50-60 years with acute or convalescent COVID-19.

The V call is TRBV7-9, the J call TRBJ2-2, with D possibly matching TRBD1 (5 bases). Germline CDR1 SEHNR, CDR2 FQNEAQ (reference sequence). The V and J ends lost 5 bases and 15 bases respectively, with 16 bases between them. The CDR3 is 12 residues long. CDR3 nucleotide sequence: TGTGCCAGCAGCCCTAAGACAGTTTGGATGTTTTTT. It is translated as CASSPKTVWMFF.

The gene calls are TRBV5-1 and TRBJ1-1; 8 positions match TRBD1. J gave up 1 base and V 1 base, and 9 bases lay outside the gene matches. This CDR3 has 17 residues. CDR1 and CDR2 from the germline V gene are SGHRS and YFSETQ. DNA for the CDR3: TGCGCCAGCAGCTTGCCCGACAGGGGAGCAAGGAACACTGAAGCTTTCTTT. As protein: CASSLPDRGARNTEAFF.

The chain joins TRBV7-3 to TRBJ1-5; TRBD1 matches 7 bases. V shed 2 bases, J shed 1 base, and the junction held 8 bases outside the gene matches. This CDR3 has 17 residues. Germline V gene lookup returns CDR1 SGHTA and CDR2 FQGTGA. Here the CDR3 reads CASSLLLGRGSNQPQHF. The CDR3 region has the DNA TGTGCCAGCAGCTTACTGTTGGGCAGGGGGAGCAATCAGCCCCAGCATTTT.

The rearrangement uses TRBV18 and TRBJ1-3; D is uncertain. The CDR3 loop spans 17 amino acids. Germline lookup yields CDR1 KGHSH and CDR2 LQKENI. V was shortened by 0 bases and J by 2 bases, with 14 bases between the two germline ends. In nucleotides, the CDR3 is TGTGCCAGCTCACCACCGGTAAACCGAGGGACTGGAAACACCATATATTTT. Residues: CASSPPVNRGTGNTIYF.

The V gene is TRBV7-8, the J gene TRBJ1-2; TRBD1 agrees at 8 bases. V gave up 4 bases and J gave up 9 bases; unmatched junction bases: 7. CDR3 length: 13 residues. CDR1 SGHVS and CDR2 FQNEAQ come from the germline V gene. The CDR3 spells CASSSDRVASYTF. CDR3 DNA sequence: TGTGCCAGCAGCTCGGACAGGGTAGCTAGCTACACCTTC.

This chain uses TRBV4-3 with TRBJ1-1; 7 bases match TRBD1. This CDR3 is 14 amino acids long. Germline V CDR1 and CDR2: LGHNA, YSLEER. With 3 bases clipped from V and 3 bases from J, the junction kept 4 bases outside the gene matches. The CDR3 DNA reads TGCGCCAGCAGCCACAGACAGGGCCACACTGAAGCTTTCTTT. It is translated as CASSHRQGHTEAFF.

This rearrangement joins TRBV9 to TRBJ2-3; possibly TRBD2 for D (6 bases). V was cut by 0 bases and J by 5 bases, with 13 bases left in between. The CDR3 runs 15 residues. CDR1 and CDR2 from the germline V gene are SGDLS and YYNGEE. CDR3 coding DNA: TGTGCCAGCAGCGTAGTAGGCGGGACGGGAGATACGCAGTATTTT. Translation gives CASSVVGGTGDTQYF.

The rearrangement uses TRBV7-6 and TRBJ2-5, with TRBD1 as a possible D gene (6 bases). Looked up from germline, CDR1 is SGHVS and CDR2 is FNYEAQ. The V end was cut by 0 bases, the J end by 5 bases, with 13 bases between. The length of the CDR3 is 15 residues. The chain's CDR3 is CASSLARGWMETQYF. The CDR3 bases are TGTGCCAGCAGCTTAGCAAGGGGGTGGATGGAGACCCAGTACTTC.

The chain joins TRBV5-6 to TRBJ1-2; 8 bases agree with TRBD1. The CDR3 totals 16 residues. V was pared by 1 base and J by 4 bases, with 9 bases of the junction left unmatched. The germline gives CDR1 SGHDT, CDR2 YYEEEE. The CDR3 DNA is TGTGCCAGCAGCTTGATCGGACAGGGAGGGAGCTATGGCTACACCTTC. It codes for CASSLIGQGGSYGYTF.

The rearrangement joins TRBV4-2 to TRBJ1-1; 8 nucleotides line up with TRBD1. The CDR3 spans 16 residues. Germline CDR1 and CDR2: LGHNA and YNFKEQ. The junction had 6 bases not matched to a gene; V was cut back by 2 bases and J by 1 base. The CDR3 bases are TGTGCCAGCAGCCAATGGATGCAGGGGGCGAACACTGAAGCTTTCTTT. It codes for CASSQWMQGANTEAFF.

This chain connects TRBV10-3 to TRBJ2-2; TRBD1 is a possible D gene (6 bases). Trimming left V 8 bases short and J 5 bases short, with 18 bases between. CDR1 and CDR2 from the germline V gene are ENHRY and SYGVKD. The CDR3 is made up of 15 amino acids. The CDR3 is CAIGTGFRETGELFF. CDR3 nucleotides: TGTGCCATCGGCACAGGGTTTAGAGAGACCGGGGAGCTGTTTTTT.

The J gene is TRBJ2-3, the V gene TRBV28, with D possibly TRBD1 on 5 matching bases. The CDR3 covers 14 residues. V was cut by 3 bases and J by 4 bases, with 11 bases left in between. The germline V gene encodes CDR1 MDHEN and CDR2 SYDVKM. CDR3 in DNA: TGTGCCAGCAGTTTGGGGCCCGCGTCAGATACGCAGTATTTT. As protein: CASSLGPASDTQYF.

This chain links TRBV3-1 (or the pseudogene TRBV3-2) with TRBJ2-7, with 10 bases identical to TRBD1. Germline CDR1 and CDR2: LGHDT and YNNKEL (reference sequence). V lost 2 bases and J lost 2; bases outside the gene matches: 3. The CDR3 loop spans 15 amino acids. CDR3 coding DNA: TGTGCCAGCAGCCAAACCGGGACAGGGGCCTACGAGCAGTACTTC. This gives the protein CASSQTGTGAYEQYF.

The V call is TRBV3-1 (or the pseudogene TRBV3-2), the J call TRBJ2-5; 10 positions match TRBD2. The length of the CDR3 is 18 residues. V was pared by 4 bases and J by 4 bases, with 15 bases of the junction left unmatched. Germline CDR1 and CDR2: LGHDT and YNNKEL (reference sequence). CDR3 sequence: CASSLKKEASGRPETQYF. The CDR3 region has the DNA TGTGCCAGCAGCCTCAAAAAAGAGGCTAGCGGGAGACCAGAGACCCAGTACTTC.

This clone was found once. The chain couples TRBV5-1 to TRBJ2-3; weak D call: TRBD2 (5 bases). From germline, CDR1 is SGHRS and CDR2 YFSETQ. V was clipped by 3 bases and J by 2 bases, with 16 bases between them. The CDR3 loop spans 16 amino acids. The chain's CDR3 is CASSSGFSSDTDTQYF. The DNA for the CDR3 is TGCGCCAGCAGCTCGGGGTTCTCCTCAGACACAGATACGCAGTATTTT.

This chain joins TRBV11-2 and TRBJ2-5; possibly TRBD1 for D (6 bases). CDR1 SGHAT and CDR2 FQNNGV come from the germline V gene. The germline V and J ends were trimmed by 6 bases and 5 bases, with 10 bases remaining between them. This CDR3 has 12 residues. The CDR3 DNA reads TGTGCCAGCAGTTTTCAGGGGGAGACCCAGTACTTC. Protein product: CASSFQGETQYF.

The chain joins TRBV5-5 to TRBJ1-2; the match to TRBD1 covers 7 bases. CDR3 length equals 13 residues. The V gene end was trimmed by 4 bases and the J gene end by 6 bases; junction bases not matched to a gene: 6. Germline CDR1 reads SGHKS; CDR2 reads YYEKEE (reference sequence). CDR3 DNA: TGTGCCAGCAGCGTACAGGGGACCGATGGCTACACCTTC. As protein: CASSVQGTDGYTF.

This clone has a single count. The rearrangement uses TRBV13 and TRBJ2-1; 9 bases are shared with TRBD2. The CDR3 sequence is 15 residues long. Germline V CDR1 and CDR2: PRHDT, FYEKMQ (reference sequence). V lost 5 bases to trimming and J lost 10 bases; unmatched junction nucleotides: 12. The CDR3 bases are TGTGCCAGCAGCCTGACTAGCGGCGAGTGGGAGGAGCAGTTCTTC. Translation gives CASSLTSGEWEEQFF.

The rearrangement joins TRBV28 to TRBJ2-1; maybe TRBD2 (6 bases). The CDR3 totals 12 residues. Per the germline V gene, CDR1 is MDHEN and CDR2 is SYDVKM. V lost 10 bases and J 7 bases, leaving 14 bases between the germline ends. CDR3 in amino acids: CATGDFSNEQFF. CDR3 DNA sequence: TGTGCCACCGGGGACTTTTCTAATGAGCAGTTCTTC.

The chain combines TRBV5-4 with TRBJ2-4; no definite D call. The CDR3 covers 16 residues. Between the trimmed V and J ends, which lost 0 bases and 0 bases, there was a span of 10 bases. Germline assignment: CDR1 SGHNT and CDR2 YYREEE (reference sequence). For the CDR3, the DNA is TGTGCCAGCAGCTTGGACACCAGGCTAGCCAAAAACATTCAGTACTTC. Its translation: CASSLDTRLAKNIQYF. The entire variable domain, with the rest obtained from reference TRBV5-4 and TRBJ2-4, is as follows: ETGVTQSPTHLIKTRGQQVTLRCSSQSGHNTVSWYQQALGQGPQFIFQYYREEENGRGNFPPRFSGLQFPNYSSELNVNALELDDSALYLCASSLDTRLAKNIQYFGAGTRLSVL.

This chain joins TRBV6-5 and TRBJ2-3; TRBD2 agrees at 7 bases. This CDR3 has 15 amino acids. Germline assignment: CDR1 MNHEY and CDR2 SVGAGI. Trimming cost V 6 bases and J 6 bases; bases outside gene matches: 12. The CDR3 bases are TGTGCCAGCAGCCAGACTAGCCCTGCCTCGGATACGCAGTATTTT. Amino acid sequence: CASSQTSPASDTQYF.

The chain uses TRBV27 and TRBJ1-5; tentative D call: TRBD1 (6 bases). The CDR3 contains 21 residues. Germline V gene sequence: CDR1 MNHEY, CDR2 SMNVEV (reference sequence). V lost 6 bases, J lost 4 bases, and 34 bases lay in between. This CDR3 is CASRHRVLHTYSLRRNQPQHF. Here the CDR3 DNA reads TGTGCCAGCAGGCACAGGGTTTTGCATACTTACTCTTTGAGACGAAATCAGCCCCAGCATTTT.

This rearrangement joins TRBV5-6 to TRBJ2-4, with D possibly being TRBD2 (5 bases). Between the trimmed V and J ends, which lost 4 bases and 8 bases, there was a span of 13 bases. Per germline, CDR1 SGHDT and CDR2 YYEEEE. The length of the CDR3 is 13 residues. CDR3 DNA: TGTGCCAGCAGCGGACGGAACGGGGACATTCAGTACTTC. This gives the protein CASSGRNGDIQYF.

V and J are TRBV6-5 and TRBJ2-7, with TRBD1 matching over 9 bases. This CDR3 region has 15 residues. V lost 7 bases to trimming and J lost 1 base; unmatched junction nucleotides: 8. Per the germline V gene, CDR1 is MNHEY and CDR2 is SVGAGI. CDR3 region: CASTPGGQGSYEQYF. The DNA for the CDR3 is TGTGCCAGCACCCCAGGGGGACAGGGATCCTACGAGCAGTACTTC.

The rearrangement joins TRBV19 to TRBJ2-3; 13 bases are a match to TRBD2. Germline trimming cut 4 bases from V and 6 bases from J; bases unmatched to any gene: 7. The germline V gene has CDR1 LNHDA and CDR2 SQIVND (reference sequence). The CDR3 runs to 16 residues. CDR3 nucleotides: TGTGCCAGTAGTAGAGGACTAGCGGGAGTAGCGGATACGCAGTATTTT. Its translation: CASSRGLAGVADTQYF.

This clone was observed a handful of times. This chain links TRBV5-6 with TRBJ1-4; D gene ambiguous. Germline CDR1 and CDR2: SGHDT and YYEEEE. The CDR3 extends over 13 amino acids. V lost 0 bases, J lost 11 bases, and 11 bases lay in between. The CDR3 bases are TGTGCCAGCAGCTTGGTTCTTGAGGAGAAACTGTTTTTT. This sequence encodes CASSLVLEEKLFF.

This chain connects TRBV7-9 to TRBJ1-4, with no clear D. CDR3 size: 12 residues. Germline V gene lookup returns CDR1 SEHNR and CDR2 FQNEAQ (reference sequence). V lost 5 bases to trimming and J lost 13 bases, with 14 bases between them. The CDR3 nucleotides read TGTGCCAGCAGCCCCAAGGTGGGAGGACTGTTTTTT. Translated: CASSPKVGGLFF. The full variable domain, completed using reference TRBV7-9 and TRBJ1-4, is DTGVSQNPRHKITKRGQNVTFRCDPISEHNRLYWYRQTLGQGPEFLTYFQNEAQLEKSRLLSDRFSAERPKGSFSTLEIQRTEQGDSAMYLCASSPKVGGLFFGSGTQLSVL.

The chain employs TRBV7-8 and TRBJ2-5; 9 bases line up with TRBD1. CDR3 size: 15 residues. CDR1 SGHVS and CDR2 FQNEAQ come from the germline V gene. The trim removed 5 bases at V and 5 bases at J, leaving 9 bases unmatched. For the CDR3, the DNA is TGTGCCAGCAGCCCGTACCGGGACAGGGTTGAGACCCAGTACTTC. This sequence encodes CASSPYRDRVETQYF.